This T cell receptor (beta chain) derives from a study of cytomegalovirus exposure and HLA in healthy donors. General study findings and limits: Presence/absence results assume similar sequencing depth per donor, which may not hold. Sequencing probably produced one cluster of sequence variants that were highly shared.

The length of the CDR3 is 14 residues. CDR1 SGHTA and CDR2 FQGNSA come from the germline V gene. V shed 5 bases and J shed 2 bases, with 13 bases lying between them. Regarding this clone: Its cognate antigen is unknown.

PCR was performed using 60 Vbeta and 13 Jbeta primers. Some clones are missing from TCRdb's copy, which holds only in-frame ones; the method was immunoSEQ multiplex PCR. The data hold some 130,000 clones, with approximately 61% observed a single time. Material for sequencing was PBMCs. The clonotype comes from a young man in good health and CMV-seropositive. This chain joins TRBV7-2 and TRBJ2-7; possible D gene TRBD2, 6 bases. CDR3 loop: CASSPTGDPYEQYF. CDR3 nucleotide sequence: TGTGCCAGCAGCCCGACGGGAGATCCCTACGAGCAGTACTTC.